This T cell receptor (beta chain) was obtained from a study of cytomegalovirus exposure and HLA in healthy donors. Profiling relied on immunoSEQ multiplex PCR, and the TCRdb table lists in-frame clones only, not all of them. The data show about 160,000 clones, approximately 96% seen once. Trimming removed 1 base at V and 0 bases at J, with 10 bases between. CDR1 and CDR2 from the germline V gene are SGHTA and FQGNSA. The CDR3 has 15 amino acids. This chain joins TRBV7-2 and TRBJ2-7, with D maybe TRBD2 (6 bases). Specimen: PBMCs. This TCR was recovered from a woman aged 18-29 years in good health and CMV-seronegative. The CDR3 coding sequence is TGTGCCAGCAGCTTAGTACCGGACTACTCCTACGAGCAGTACTTC. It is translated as CASSLVPDYSYEQYF.